These 23 T cell receptor beta chains originate from one sample sequenced in a study of CD8+CD57+ T cells in acquired aplastic anemia. The template for TCR beta VDJ and CDR3 sequence profiling was genomic DNA. Each CDR3 protein is one row after TCRdb ran MiXCR on the reads. The table shows about 220,000 distinct CDR3 sequences, with 34% occurring only once. The sequencing sample was made of sorted CD4+, CD8+, or CD8+CD57+ T cells (not recorded which) from PBMCs. These receptors were obtained from a human donor in good health, serving as a control.

This clonotype was picked up a small number of times. The V and J genes are TRBV3-1 and TRBJ1-1; the D gene is possibly TRBD1 (5 bases). Germline V CDR1 and CDR2: LGHDT, YNNKEL (reference sequence). This CDR3 contains 13 residues. The V gene lost 3 bases and the J gene lost 5 bases, with 10 bases spanning the gap. The CDR3 here is CASSQVGTTEAFF. The CDR3 bases are TGTGCCAGCAGCCAGGTCGGGACGACTGAAGCTTTCTTT.

This clonotype was seen ten or more times. The chain has TRBV10-3 and TRBJ2-3; 10 bases are shared with TRBD2. Unmatched junction bases numbered 1, after V lost 6 bases and J lost 1 base. The CDR3 contains 14 residues. The germline V gene encodes CDR1 ENHRY and CDR2 SYGVKD. The CDR3 sequence: CAIRGTSGTDTQYF. The CDR3 nucleotides are TGTGCCATCAGGGGGACTAGCGGCACAGATACGCAGTATTTT.

This clonotype was counted ten times or more. The junction departs from the called germline gene at one end, perhaps through a read error. The rearrangement joins TRBV19 to TRBJ1-5, with D tentatively TRBD1 (6 bases). Germline V gene lookup returns CDR1 LNHDA and CDR2 SQIVND (reference sequence). The CDR3 length is 14 residues. This chain's CDR3 is CASSRDRSNRPQHF. CDR3 bases: TGTGCCAGTAGTAGAGACAGGAGCAATCGGCCCCAGCATTTT.

CDR3 sequence: CASSFDLSSPLHF. Here the CDR3 DNA reads TGTGCCAGCAGCTTTGATCTGAGTTCACCCCTCCACTTT. J is TRBJ1-6 and V is TRBV7-9; D not resolved. V dropped 3 bases and J dropped 9 bases, with 9 bases sitting between them. This CDR3 contains 13 residues. Per germline, CDR1 SEHNR and CDR2 FQNEAQ (reference sequence).

For this clonotype: A much larger clone differs from this one at a single base, so this may be a read error. The gene calls are TRBV7-9 and TRBJ2-7; D perhaps matches TRBD2 (5 bases). The CDR3 has 15 amino acids. From germline, CDR1 is SEHNR and CDR2 FQNEAQ (reference sequence). The V end was cut by 5 bases, the J end by 7 bases, with 21 bases between. The DNA for the CDR3 is TGTGCCAGCAGCCTTTCTCAACTCTCGGGAATGGAGCAGTACTTC. The encoded protein is CASSLSQLSGMEQYF. The variable domain in full, with the rest retrieved from reference TRBV7-9 and TRBJ2-7, is DTGVSQNPRHKITKRGQNVTFRCDPISEHNRLYWYRQTLGQGPEFLTYFQNEAQLEKSRLLSDRFSAERPKGSFSTLEIQRTEQGDSAMYLCASSLSQLSGMEQYFGPGTRLTVT.

This clonotype was observed at least ten times. The rearrangement links TRBV10-3 to TRBJ2-7; 9 nucleotides align to TRBD1. The germline V gene has CDR1 ENHRY and CDR2 SYGVKD. Trimming took 3 bases from V and 4 from J; bases not matched to a gene: 4. The CDR3 contains 14 residues. CDR3 DNA: TGTGCCATCAGTGACGGGACAGGGAAATACGAGCAGTACTTC. Its protein is CAISDGTGKYEQYF.

This clonotype has a count of ten or more. This sequence joins TRBV2 and TRBJ1-2, with a weak D call TRBD1 (5 bases). Germline CDR1 and CDR2: SNHLY and FYNNEI. Trimming cost V 1 base and J 8 bases, with 17 bases left between them. The CDR3 has 15 residues. The CDR3 region is CASSEGGRGYGGYTF. Here the CDR3 DNA reads TGTGCCAGCAGTGAAGGGGGCAGAGGATATGGCGGCTACACCTTC.

V and J are TRBV3-1 and TRBJ2-3; 10 bases line up with TRBD2. The CDR3 sequence is 16 residues long. J lost 0 bases, V lost 6 bases, and 6 bases had no gene match. CDR1 is LGHDT and CDR2 is YNNKEL in the germline V gene (reference sequence). CDR3 residues: CASREGLAASTDTQYF. CDR3 nucleotides: TGTGCCAGCAGGGAAGGACTAGCGGCGAGCACAGATACGCAGTATTTT.

This clonotype was counted many times. The chain employs TRBV7-9 and TRBJ1-5; D uncertain. Looked up from germline, CDR1 is SEHNR and CDR2 is FQNEAQ (reference sequence). Trimming took 5 bases from V and 5 from J, leaving 13 bases between them. There are 14 residues in the CDR3. The CDR3 bases are TGTGCCAGCAGCAACCGACAAGTGGATCAGCCCCAGCATTTT. Translated, it gives CASSNRQVDQPQHF.

This clonotype appeared many times. The rearrangement links TRBV9 to TRBJ2-3; D is tentatively TRBD1 or TRBD2 (5 bases each). Trimming shortened V by 0 bases and J by 1 base, and 12 bases separated the two germline ends. The germline V gene has CDR1 SGDLS and CDR2 YYNGEE. The CDR3 consists of 16 residues. The CDR3 DNA sequence: TGTGCCAGCAGCGTAGGGATTGGGGGAGGCACAGATACGCAGTATTTT. This encodes CASSVGIGGGTDTQYF. Looking up the rest from reference TRBV9 and TRBJ2-3 gives the full variable domain: DSGVTQTPKHLITATGQRVTLRCSPRSGDLSVYWYQQSLDQGLQFLIQYYNGEERAKGNILERFSAQQFPDLHSELNLSSLELGDSALYFCASSVGIGGGTDTQYFGPGTRLTVL.

At least ten counts were recorded for this clonotype. The rearrangement links TRBV7-8 to TRBJ1-6; no clear D. The CDR3 sequence is 14 residues long. Per germline, CDR1 SGHVS and CDR2 FQNEAQ. V was shortened by 2 bases and J by 10 bases, with 12 bases between the two germline ends. The CDR3 DNA reads as TGTGCCAGCAGCTTAAGTGCAAGTAGGTCACCCCTCCACTTT. This sequence encodes CASSLSASRSPLHF.

The chain uses TRBV12-3 or TRBV12-4 and TRBJ2-1; 8 bases line up with TRBD1. This CDR3 is 16 amino acids long. Trimming removed 5 bases from V and 6 bases from J; junction bases left unmatched: 12. CDR3 in amino acids: CASSRLGTTGANEQFF. The DNA for the CDR3 is TGTGCCAGCAGTCGATTAGGTACGACAGGGGCCAATGAGCAGTTCTTC.

This clonotype was counted between two and nine times. The rearrangement uses TRBV9 and TRBJ1-4, with 7 bases identical to TRBD1. This CDR3 has 16 residues. J gave up 5 bases and V 4 bases, and 11 bases lay outside the gene matches. CDR1 and CDR2 (germline): SGDLS, YYNGEE. The CDR3 DNA is TGTGCCAGCAGCCCCTACTCCGGGACAGCGAATGAAAAACTGTTTTTT. Translation: CASSPYSGTANEKLFF.

A few counts support this clonotype. The chain joins TRBV12-3 or TRBV12-4 to TRBJ2-4, with TRBD1 matching over 7 bases. The junction had 4 bases not matched to a gene; V was cut back by 3 bases and J by 5 bases. This CDR3 is 14 amino acids long. For the CDR3, the DNA is TGTGCCAGCAGTTTTGACAGGGCCCAAAACATTCAGTACTTC. Translated, it gives CASSFDRAQNIQYF.

This clonotype has just a few counts. The rearrangement uses TRBV20-1 and TRBJ1-4; 8 bases fit TRBD1. J lost 8 bases, V lost 3 bases, and 8 bases had no gene match. Germline CDR1 DFQATT, CDR2 SNEGSKA (reference sequence). This CDR3 spans 14 amino acids. CDR3 DNA sequence: TGCAGTGCTAGTCAGCAGGGGGCCCTCGAAAAACTGTTTTTT. Translated, it gives CSASQQGALEKLFF.

This clonotype was counted many times. CDR3 in amino acids: CASRREGNTEAFF. CDR3 bases: TGTGCCAGCAGACGGGAGGGAAACACTGAAGCTTTCTTT. The genes are TRBV2 and TRBJ1-1; D gene ambiguous. Germline loops: CDR1 SNHLY, CDR2 FYNNEI. Trimming removed 6 bases from V and 2 bases from J, with 10 bases in between. The CDR3 has 13 residues.

This clonotype has more than one count but fewer than ten. The rearrangement links TRBV29-1 to TRBJ1-2, with 8 bases that match TRBD1. Germline-derived CDR1 and CDR2 are SQVTM and ANQGSEA. This CDR3 contains 11 residues. V was clipped by 6 bases and J by 5 bases; unmatched bases: 2. The CDR3 region has the DNA TGCAGCGTAGGACAGGGATATGGCTACACCTTC. Its translation: CSVGQGYGYTF.

This clonotype was seen many times. This chain links TRBV2 with TRBJ1-4; perhaps TRBD1 as D (5 bases). From germline, CDR1 is SNHLY and CDR2 FYNNEI. Trimming took 2 bases from V and 5 from J, leaving 12 bases between them. The CDR3 runs 15 residues. DNA for the CDR3: TGTGCCAGCAGTGAATTTGGGGCAGTAAATGAAAAACTGTTTTTT. This gives the protein CASSEFGAVNEKLFF.

This clonotype occurred a few times. This may be a read error, as it is one base from a much larger clone. V usage is TRBV11-2 and J usage is TRBJ1-2; D is unresolved. Germline CDR1 and CDR2: SGHAT and FQNNGV. This CDR3 comprises 17 residues. The CDR3 DNA is TGTGCCAGCAGCTTAACTATTTCGGCAGCTACGTACTATGGCTGCACCTTC. Protein sequence: CASSLTISAATYYGCTF.

The chain recombines TRBV7-3 with TRBJ2-7, with TRBD2 identical over 11 bases. CDR1 and CDR2 from the germline V gene are SGHTA and FQGTGA. The CDR3 runs to 15 residues. The ends lost 4 bases at V and 2 bases at J; junction bases unmatched: 4. Written as DNA, the CDR3 is TGTGCCAGCAGCTCCGGGACTAGCGGAACCTACGAGCAGTACTTC. This translates into CASSSGTSGTYEQYF.

This chain links TRBV10-3 with TRBJ1-3, with a tentative D call TRBD1 (6 bases). V lost 4 bases, J lost 4 bases, and 11 bases lay in between. Germline V gene lookup returns CDR1 ENHRY and CDR2 SYGVKD. The CDR3 is made up of 14 amino acids. The CDR3, as DNA: TGTGCCATCAGTGTGGACAGATCCGGAAACACCATATATTTT. Translated, it gives CAISVDRSGNTIYF.

The V gene is TRBV19, the J gene TRBJ1-5; D possibly corresponds to TRBD1 (6 bases). Germline assignment: CDR1 LNHDA and CDR2 SQIVND (reference sequence). The V gene lost 8 bases and the J gene lost 9 bases, with 14 bases spanning the gap. The CDR3 covers 12 residues. The CDR3 region is CASSLRGGPQHF. The CDR3 DNA reads TGTGCCAGTTCACTTAGGGGGGGGCCCCAGCATTTT. The entire variable domain, with the rest obtained from reference TRBV19 and TRBJ1-5, is as follows: DGGITQSPKYLFRKEGQNVTLSCEQNLNHDAMYWYRQDPGQGLRLIYYSQIVNDFQKGDIAEGYSVSREKKESFPLTVTSAQKNPTAFYLCASSLRGGPQHFGDGTRLSIL.

The chain has TRBV5-1 and TRBJ1-1; D is possibly TRBD1 (6 bases). The length of the CDR3 is 17 residues. CDR1 SGHRS and CDR2 YFSETQ come from the germline V gene. The V end was cut by 5 bases, the J end by 3 bases, with 23 bases between. CDR3 coding DNA: TGCGCCAGCAGGGCCACCTCGGGGGGCCTCGCTCACACTGAAGCTTTCTTT. It encodes CASRATSGGLAHTEAFF.